A selection of T cell receptor beta chains follows, all from one sample in a study of cytomegalovirus exposure and HLA in healthy donors. TCRdb's table, derived via immunoSEQ multiplex PCR, lists solely in-frame clones and lacks some. The sample has about 160,000 clones, around 86% seen once. Sample: PBMCs. These receptors all stem from a girl aged 2 to 9 in good health and CMV-seropositive. Each CDR3 is given with its conserved first and last residue. D genes are given only for firm matches. Only some rows state a clone size, as once, few, many or a class for expanded clones.

few	TRBV27	TRBJ1-5	.	TGTGCCAGCAGTTTTCGAGGGTTTCCGACCGATCAGCCCCAGCATTTT	CASSFRGFPTDQPQHF
.	TRBV5-4	TRBJ2-3	.	TGTGCCAGCAGCTTTAAAGCGGGTTACACAGATACGCAGTATTTT	CASSFKAGYTDTQYF
.	TRBV5-4	TRBJ1-6	.	TGTGCCAGCAGCCCCCCGGGGTCCTTAACCCTCCACTTT	CASSPPGSLTLHF
.	TRBV5-6	TRBJ2-1	TRBD1	TGTGCCAGCAGCGGCCGGGACAGGTCCTACAATGAGCAGTTCTTC	CASSGRDRSYNEQFF
.	TRBV28	TRBJ2-7	.	TGTGCCAGCAGCGTAGGGGCCTCCGGGGAGCAGTACTTC	CASSVGASGEQYF
.	TRBV9	TRBJ1-1	TRBD1	TGTGCCAGCAGCTACAGGGGAATGAACACTGAAGCTTTCTTT	CASSYRGMNTEAFF
.	TRBV13	TRBJ2-7	.	TGTGCCAGCAGCGCACACGAGGCGGACGAGCAGTACTTC	CASSAHEADEQYF
few	TRBV27	TRBJ1-2	.	TGTGCCAGCAGTTTGCATCTCTCTGGGAGGAGTAGCTACACCTTC	CASSLHLSGRSSYTF
.	TRBV7-6	TRBJ2-1	TRBD2	TGTGCCAGCACCTTAGGGGTTGGGGCTAGCGGGAGTAATGAGCAGTTCTTC	CASTLGVGASGSNEQFF
.	TRBV30	TRBJ2-2	.	TGTGCCTGGAGCCACTACACCGGCGGGCCCGGGGAGCTGTTTTTT	CAWSHYTGGPGELFF
.	TRBV28	TRBJ2-7	TRBD1	TGTGCCAGCAGGTCGACAGGGAAGTACGAGCAGTACTTC	CASRSTGKYEQYF
once	TRBV4-1	TRBJ1-1	.	TGCGCCAGCAGCCAAGATGGAGACGCCAACACTGAAGCTTTCTTT	CASSQDGDANTEAFF
.	TRBV30	TRBJ2-7	TRBD2	TGTGCCTGCCAGACTAGCGGGAGGATGTACGAGCAGTACTTC	CACQTSGRMYEQYF
.	TRBV19	TRBJ1-2	.	TGTGCCAGTAGTCCCGGGTATATTGGCTACACCTTC	CASSPGYIGYTF
.	TRBV5-4	TRBJ1-4	TRBD1	TGTGCCAGCAGCTCATTCACAGGGGCAACAAACGAAAAACTGTTTTTT	CASSSFTGATNEKLFF
.	TRBV4-1	TRBJ1-5	TRBD1	TGCGCCAGCAGCCAAGTGCAGGGGGATCAGCCCCAGCATTTT	CASSQVQGDQPQHF
.	TRBV6-5	TRBJ2-7	.	TGTGCCAGCAGTCCCGGAGGGGGGGCGGGCGAGCAGTACTTC	CASSPGGGAGEQYF
.	TRBV30	TRBJ2-2	.	TGTGCCTGGAGTGTACTGAGGTCCGGGGAGCTGTTTTTT	CAWSVLRSGELFF
.	TRBV7-9	TRBJ2-5	.	TGTGCCAGCAGACGGGAAGAGACCCAGTACTTC	CASRREETQYF
.	TRBV30	TRBJ2-7	.	TGTGCCTGGAGTGAAAGGGGGTACGAGCAGTACTTC	CAWSERGYEQYF
.	TRBV2	TRBJ1-2	.	TGTGCTCTTGGAGGTGGCTACACCTTC	CALGGGYTF
.	TRBV30	TRBJ1-1	TRBD1	TGTGCCTGGAGTGAGACAGGGGGCACTGAAGCTTTCTTT	CAWSETGGTEAFF
.	TRBV30	TRBJ2-2	TRBD1	TGTGCCTCCAAGGGACAGGGTACGAGCGGGGAGCTGTTTTTT	CASKGQGTSGELFF
once	TRBV30	TRBJ2-4	TRBD1	TGTGCCTGCTCCCGACAGGGTTCCAAAAACATTCAGTACTTC	CACSRQGSKNIQYF
.	TRBV28	TRBJ2-3	TRBD2	TGTGCCAGCACTACTAGCGGAGATACGCAGTATTTT	CASTTSGDTQYF
few	TRBV2	TRBJ1-1	TRBD1	TGTGCCAGCAGTAAGGACAGGGGGCAGGCTTTCTTT	CASSKDRGQAFF
.	TRBV19	TRBJ2-3	.	TGTGCCAGTATGGGGCTAGCGTCTAGCACAGATACGCAGTATTTT	CASMGLASSTDTQYF
.	TRBV25-1	TRBJ2-7	TRBD1	TGTGCCAGCAGTCGGACAGGGATTTTGGGGGAGCAGTACTTC	CASSRTGILGEQYF
.	TRBV7-6	TRBJ2-1	TRBD2	TGTGCCAGCAATTTCCCCGGGGGGGGTGAGCAGTTCTTC	CASNFPGGGEQFF
.	TRBV6-1	TRBJ2-5	TRBD2	TGTGCCAGCAGTTCCTTTAGCGGGTGGACCCAGTACTTC	CASSSFSGWTQYF
.	TRBV28	TRBJ2-7	.	TGTGCCAGCAGTTCCCAGGGGAGAGCTTCCTACGAGCAGTACTTC	CASSSQGRASYEQYF
.	TRBV7-9	TRBJ1-1	.	TGTTCCAGCAGCTTGTGGGACTCGACTGAAGCTTTCTTT	CSSSLWDSTEAFF
.	TRBV10-3	TRBJ2-1	TRBD2	TGTGCCATCAGTGAGGCCCCTTTAGCGGGAGCCCTCAATGAGCAGTTCTTC	CAISEAPLAGALNEQFF
.	TRBV4-1	TRBJ2-5	.	TGCGCCAGCAGCCAGGAGACAGCCCAAGAGACCCAGTACTTC	CASSQETAQETQYF
.	TRBV4-1	TRBJ1-4	.	TGCGCCAGCAGCCTCTTGGGCCAAAATAATGAAAAACTGTTTTTT	CASSLLGQNNEKLFF
.	TRBV5-1	TRBJ2-1	.	TGCGCCAGCAGCTTGAGAGGGTACAATGAGCAGTTCTTC	CASSLRGYNEQFF
.	TRBV27	TRBJ2-5	TRBD2	TGTGCCAGCAGTTTGAATGGAGGTAGCGGGAGAGGGCCCTTAGTGGAGACCCAGTACTTC	CASSLNGGSGRGPLVETQYF
.	TRBV2	TRBJ1-5	.	TGTGCCAGCAGTGAATGGGGGGGTCTCAATCAGCCCCAGCATTTT	CASSEWGGLNQPQHF
.	TRBV28	TRBJ2-3	.	TGTGCCAGCAGTTTTCGGCTAGCGCTAAGGACAGATACGCAGTATTTT	CASSFRLALRTDTQYF
.	TRBV6-1	TRBJ1-1	.	TGTGCCACTAAGTCGGGGGGATGGGACACTGAAGCTTTCTTT	CATKSGGWDTEAFF